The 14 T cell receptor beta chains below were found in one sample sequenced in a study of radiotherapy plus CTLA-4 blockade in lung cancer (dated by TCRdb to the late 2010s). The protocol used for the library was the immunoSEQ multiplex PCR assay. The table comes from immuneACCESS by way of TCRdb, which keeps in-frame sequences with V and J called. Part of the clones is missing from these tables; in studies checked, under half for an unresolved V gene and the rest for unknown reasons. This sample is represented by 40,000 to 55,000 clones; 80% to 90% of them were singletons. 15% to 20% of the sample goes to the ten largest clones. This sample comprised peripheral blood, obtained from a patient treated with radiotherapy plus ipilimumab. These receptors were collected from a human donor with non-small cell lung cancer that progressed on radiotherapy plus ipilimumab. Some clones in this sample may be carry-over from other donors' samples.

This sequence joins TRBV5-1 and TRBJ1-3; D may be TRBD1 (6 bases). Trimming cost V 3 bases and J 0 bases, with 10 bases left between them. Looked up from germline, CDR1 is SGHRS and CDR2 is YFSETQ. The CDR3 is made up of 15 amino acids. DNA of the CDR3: TGCGCCAGCAGCTCCGAAGGGGGCTCTGGAAACACCATATATTTT. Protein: CASSSEGGSGNTIYF.

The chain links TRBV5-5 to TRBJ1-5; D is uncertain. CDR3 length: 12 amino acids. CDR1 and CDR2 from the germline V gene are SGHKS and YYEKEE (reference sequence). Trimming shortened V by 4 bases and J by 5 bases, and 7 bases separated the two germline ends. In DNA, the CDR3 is TGTGCCAGCAGCGCGGTAGATCAGCCCCAGCATTTT. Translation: CASSAVDQPQHF.

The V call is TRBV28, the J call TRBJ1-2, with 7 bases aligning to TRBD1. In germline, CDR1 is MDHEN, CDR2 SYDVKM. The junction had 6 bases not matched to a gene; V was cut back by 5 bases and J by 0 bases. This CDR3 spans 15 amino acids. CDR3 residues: CASSQRGTANYGYTF. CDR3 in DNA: TGTGCCAGCAGTCAAAGAGGGACAGCTAACTATGGCTACACCTTC.

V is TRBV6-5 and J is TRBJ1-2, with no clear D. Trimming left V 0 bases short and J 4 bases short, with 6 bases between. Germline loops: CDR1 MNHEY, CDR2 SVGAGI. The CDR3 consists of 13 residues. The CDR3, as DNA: TGTGCCAGCAGTTACTCAGGGAGCTATGGCTACACCTTC. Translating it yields CASSYSGSYGYTF.

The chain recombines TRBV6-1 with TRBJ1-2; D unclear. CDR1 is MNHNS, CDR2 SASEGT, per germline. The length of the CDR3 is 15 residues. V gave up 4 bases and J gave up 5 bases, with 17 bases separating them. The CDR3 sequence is CASSGMRDGRYGYTF. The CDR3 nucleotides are TGTGCCAGCAGTGGAATGAGGGATGGGAGGTATGGCTACACCTTC.

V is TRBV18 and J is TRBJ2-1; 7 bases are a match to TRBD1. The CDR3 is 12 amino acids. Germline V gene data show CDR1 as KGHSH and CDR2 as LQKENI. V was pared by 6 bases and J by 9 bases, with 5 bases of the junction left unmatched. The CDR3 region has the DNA TGTGCCAGCTCCGACAGGGCTGGTGAGCAGTTCTTC. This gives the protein CASSDRAGEQFF.

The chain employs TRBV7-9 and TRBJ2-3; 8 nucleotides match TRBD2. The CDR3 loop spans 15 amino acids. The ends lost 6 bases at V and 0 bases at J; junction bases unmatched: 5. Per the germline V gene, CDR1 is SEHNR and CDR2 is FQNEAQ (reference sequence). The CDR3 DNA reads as TGTGCCAGCAGGACGACTAGCGCCAGCACAGATACGCAGTATTTT. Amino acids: CASRTTSASTDTQYF.

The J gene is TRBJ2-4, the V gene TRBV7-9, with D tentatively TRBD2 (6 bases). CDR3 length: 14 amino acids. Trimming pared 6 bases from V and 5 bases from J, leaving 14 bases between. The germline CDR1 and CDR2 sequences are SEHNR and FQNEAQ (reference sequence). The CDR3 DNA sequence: TGTGCCAGCAGTTCTAGCGTTGGCGAAAACATTCAGTACTTC. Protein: CASSSSVGENIQYF. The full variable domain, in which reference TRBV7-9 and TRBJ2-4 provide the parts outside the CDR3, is DTGVSQNPRHKITKRGQNVTFRCDPISEHNRLYWYRQTLGQGPEFLTYFQNEAQLEKSRLLSDRFSAERPKGSFSTLEIQRTEQGDSAMYLCASSSSVGENIQYFGAGTRLSVL.

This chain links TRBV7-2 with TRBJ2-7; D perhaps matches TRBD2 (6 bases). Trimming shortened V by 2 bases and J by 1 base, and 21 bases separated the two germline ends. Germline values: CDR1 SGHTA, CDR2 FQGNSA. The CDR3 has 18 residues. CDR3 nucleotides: TGTGCCAGCAGCTTAAAGGGTCAGGCTAGCGTACCTTCCTACGAGCAGTACTTC. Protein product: CASSLKGQASVPSYEQYF.

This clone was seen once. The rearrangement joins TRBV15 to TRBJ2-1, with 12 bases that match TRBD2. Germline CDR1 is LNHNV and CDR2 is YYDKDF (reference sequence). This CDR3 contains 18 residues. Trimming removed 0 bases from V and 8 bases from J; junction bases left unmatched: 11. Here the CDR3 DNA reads TGTGCCACCAGCAGAGATCCCCCAGGGACTAGCGGGTTCGATGAGCAGTTCTTC. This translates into CATSRDPPGTSGFDEQFF. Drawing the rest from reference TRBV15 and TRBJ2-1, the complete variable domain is DAMVIQNPRYQVTQFGKPVTLSCSQTLNHNVMYWYQQKSSQAPKLLFHYYDKDFNNEADTPDNFQSRRPNTSFCFLDIRSPGLGDTAMYLCATSRDPPGTSGFDEQFFGPGTRLTVL.

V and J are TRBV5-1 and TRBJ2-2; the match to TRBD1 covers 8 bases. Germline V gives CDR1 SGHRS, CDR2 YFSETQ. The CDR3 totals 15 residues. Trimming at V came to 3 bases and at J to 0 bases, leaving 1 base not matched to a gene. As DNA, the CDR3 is TGCGCCAGCAGCTGGGGACAGGCGAACACCGGGGAGCTGTTTTTT. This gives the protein CASSWGQANTGELFF.

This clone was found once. CDR3 DNA: TGCGCCAGCAGCCAACCGGGGGAGAAAAACATTCAGTACTTC. The encoded protein is CASSQPGEKNIQYF. The chain joins TRBV4-1 to TRBJ2-4; a possible D gene is TRBD2 (6 bases). The V and J ends lost 2 bases and 4 bases respectively, with 9 bases between them. Germline V gene lookup returns CDR1 MGHRA and CDR2 YSYEKL. This CDR3 is built from 14 residues.

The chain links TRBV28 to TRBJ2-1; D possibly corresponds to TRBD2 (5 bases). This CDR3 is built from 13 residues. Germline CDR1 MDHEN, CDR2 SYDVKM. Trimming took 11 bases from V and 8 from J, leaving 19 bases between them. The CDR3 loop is CAAGLLKEYEQFF. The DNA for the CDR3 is TGTGCCGCAGGACTCCTTAAGGAATATGAGCAGTTCTTC.

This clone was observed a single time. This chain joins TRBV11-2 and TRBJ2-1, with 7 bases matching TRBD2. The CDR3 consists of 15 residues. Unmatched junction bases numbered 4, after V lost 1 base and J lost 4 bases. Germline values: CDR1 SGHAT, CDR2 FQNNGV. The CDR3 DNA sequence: TGTGCCAGCAGCTTAGGGCCGGGGGGTTACAATGAGCAGTTCTTC. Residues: CASSLGPGGYNEQFF.